This TCR beta chain originates from a study of T cells in Graves' hyperthyroidism and ophthalmopathy. At the level of the study: Peripheral blood draws took place at initial diagnosis, ahead of any treatment.

The germline V gene has CDR1 SGHDT and CDR2 YYEEEE. V lost 3 bases to trimming and J lost 3 bases; unmatched junction nucleotides: 10. CDR3 length: 16 amino acids. This clonotype showed up many times. Its antigen is not known. Being one base from a much bigger clone, this may be a read error. Amplification yielded TCR beta CDR3 regions, with RNA transcripts as the source. The study used the HTBI primer set for a first-round RT-PCR of the TCR CDR3. TCRdb fed the multiplex PCR reads into MiXCR, producing one record per CDR3 protein. The sample lists about 59,000 distinct CDR3 sequences; roughly 50% were seen once. Patients were excluded because of uncontrolled infection, other autoimmune disease, pregnancy or lactation. The study based diagnoses on clinical symptoms, serum thyroxine and TRAb, thyroid ultrasound and orbital computed tomography. Notes on the study in general: Among clonotypes expanded in thyroid above 0.001, most were also found in blood.

The TCR originated in a woman in her sixties with Graves' ophthalmopathy. The sequenced sample was blood. The chain couples TRBV5-6 to TRBJ1-1; 8 nucleotides align to TRBD1. The CDR3 sequence is CASSSPGTGKDTEAFF. CDR3 sequence (DNA): TGTGCCAGCAGCTCCCCCGGGACAGGTAAAGACACTGAAGCTTTCTTT.